The clone carrying this T cell receptor (beta chain) was detected ten times or more. Each CDR3 protein is one row after TCRdb ran MiXCR on the reads. In the table there are approximately 250,000 distinct CDR3 sequences, under 25% of which are singletons. V gave up 5 bases and J gave up 8 bases, with 18 bases separating them. There are 15 residues in the CDR3. CDR1 and CDR2 from the germline V gene are SEHNR and FQNEAQ (reference sequence). This entry comes from a study of T cell repertoires in cytomegalovirus infection. The chain joins TRBV7-9 to TRBJ1-4, with a tentative D call TRBD1 (6 bases). The receptor was isolated from a human donor in good health (CMV status not recorded). Some clones in this sample may be carry-over from other donors' samples. The specimen was CD8+ T cells from PBMCs. The CDR3 region has the DNA TGTGCCAGCAGCCGGTCGGGGGCGGAGGAGGAAAAACTGTTTTTT. This gives the protein CASSRSGAEEEKLFF. The full variable domain, rest sourced from reference TRBV7-9 and TRBJ1-4, is DTGVSQNPRHKITKRGQNVTFRCDPISEHNRLYWYRQTLGQGPEFLTYFQNEAQLEKSRLLSDRFSAERPKGSFSTLEIQRTEQGDSAMYLCASSRSGAEEEKLFFGSGTQLSVL.